The T cell receptor beta chain under discussion was sequenced for a study of cytomegalovirus exposure and HLA in healthy donors (dated by TCRdb to about 2017). Regarding the study in general: In an earlier analysis of several hundred of the donors, 276 Gb of sequence data and 90 million to 120 million unique TCR beta sequences from roughly 180 million T cells were reported. Roughly 300 gigabases of sequencing data and some 85 million unique TCR sequences were included in an early release covering about 700 HLA-typed donors. Of the roughly 410 genotyped donors, 80% to 90% were placed in the genetic ancestry cluster associated with self-reported Caucasian donors. The study aimed to test whether signatures of past pathogen exposure could be identified by cataloging public T cell receptors. The T cell repertoires of 666 subjects were profiled by immunosequencing and related to cytomegalovirus serostatus. Besides the first cohort of hundreds of subjects, a separate validation cohort made up of 120 different subjects was used. To predict cytomegalovirus infection status, the study brought together high-throughput TCR immunosequencing, statistical association of individual TCRs with disease status, and machine learning. To study patterns of TCR occurrence, a later analysis re-analyzed previously published TCR beta repertoires from around 670 donors and added high-resolution HLA genotyping. In the later analysis, no new phenotypic data were used to find candidate immune exposures; instead, reliance was placed on TCR beta sequences and their occurrence across donors. An earlier analysis of several hundred of the donors applied high-throughput TCR beta sequencing to assess whether each TCR beta V gene segment acted as functional or pseudogenic. Donor age, sex, ethnicity and CMV serostatus were compiled alongside the repertoire data. A later genetic analysis used genome-wide SNP genotypes for about three fifths of the 666 donors, treating that subset as a discovery cohort. All discovery cohort repertoires had been generated on a single sequencing platform. Class I and class II HLA loci were covered by the typing at four-digit resolution. Typing coverage varied by locus: about 620-640 donors for A, B, C, DRB1 and DQB1; approximately 520 for DQA1; about 570 for DPA1; some 470 for DPB1. About five DR-DQ haplotypes were handled as single units for association and clustering because linkage in the cohort was strong. On average, about 240,000 unique TCR beta nucleotide sequences were sequenced per donor among 350 to 400 genotyped donors of the cohort, with around 19% of those sequences being non-productive. What the research found in general, with its limitations: In a later genetic analysis, fewer N-insertions in productive TCRs were reported among donors in an Asian-associated ancestry cluster than the roughly 640-donor mean. A group of highly shared sequence variants was considered likely to be a technical artifact of the sequencing pipeline. The only immune exposure information available for the cohort was CMV serostatus. Linkage disequilibrium might explain the correlated functional status among segregating V segments, but an unknown experimental factor could not be excluded. The 87-base-pair reads could not distinguish some IMGT-functional V segments, including TRBV6-2 and TRBV6-3, so those segments were excluded. The presence/absence analyses assumed that sequencing depth was roughly uniform across donors, and that assumption may not be true. Because counts were too low, around 17 rarely observed V segments, including chromosome 9 orphons, were left out of the earlier analysis of a few hundred of the donors. V-gene and J-gene trimming of TCR beta chains was associated with a missense DCLRE1C variant in a later genetic analysis, and the association was replicated in an independent cohort. When HLA alleles, especially DR and DQ, strongly co-occurred, TCR associations were difficult to assign to individual alleles. The classifier was reported to diagnose cytomegalovirus status with high specificity and sensitivity in both the original cohort and the validation cohort. A later analysis found that most CMV-associated TCR beta chains appeared HLA-restricted, with HLA associations seemingly driven largely by CMV exposure. The study gave a list of some 150 TCR beta chains associated with cytomegalovirus. A few of the identified cytomegalovirus-associated TCR beta chains were confirmed in vitro to be specific for cytomegalovirus antigens. A later analysis found that HLA-associated TCR beta chains were more clonally expanded and had lower generation probabilities than equally common non-associated chains. The cohort was sequenced for TCR beta chains only, and without alpha or paired-chain data the features that could be detected were limited. Most TCR sequences were seen in very few donors, while some public TCRs were found in many individuals. In a later analysis, 15,000 to 20,000 TCR beta sequences were associated with specific HLA alleles at a false discovery rate of 0.05. Broadly in line with IMGT annotations, most TCR beta V segments showed up in productive rearrangements about 87% or about 30% of the time in an earlier analysis of 587 of the donors. Because some donors lacked HLA typing at each locus, the association tests relied only on the typed subset. In a later analysis, TCR association rates were found to vary across HLA loci, with the most associated TCRs seen for DRB1 alleles and the fewest for HLA-C alleles. According to the authors, the approach could potentially be generalized to other disease states and immunological phenotypes. Several of the top co-occurrence clusters appeared to be linked to parvovirus B19, influenza, CMV and Epstein-Barr virus, according to a later analysis. A further reported finding was that TCR beta sequences accurately predicted the HLA-A and HLA-B alleles for most subjects in the first cohort.

The CDR3 numbers 14 residues from cysteine through phenylalanine. The kept DNA is CDR3 alone, 42 bases in frame from the first base. V trim: 3 bases; J trim: 5 bases; unmatched bases: 7. The germline V gene sets CDR1 to SNHLY and CDR2 to FYNNEI. Preparation of the library involved the immunoSEQ multiplex PCR assay. For the multiplex PCR, a mixture combining 60 forward primers for TCR Vbeta segments and 13 reverse primers for TCR Jbeta segments was used. A multiplex PCR assay on genomic DNA amplified the CDR3 region of rearranged TCR beta genes. Amplified TCR beta libraries were sequenced as 87-base-pair reads on the Illumina HiSeq System. Per the authors' processing: Across the 700 or so repertoires, a later analysis counted some 81 million unique TCR beta chains, 9.5 million to 13 million of which were shared by at least two donors. Raw reads were error-corrected and collapsed into unique sequences by a nearest-neighbor algorithm in which closely related sequences were merged to remove PCR and sequencing errors. Alignment of CDR3 sequences to IMGT reference sequences was used to assign V, D and J gene segments. For a sequence to be retained, at least a six-nucleotide match to both a V gene segment and a J gene segment was required. Rearrangements were called productive when the CDR3 lacked stop codons and stayed in frame with V and J; all others were non-productive. Following IMGT convention, CDR3 was defined as the stretch from the second conserved V-encoded cysteine to the conserved J-encoded phenylalanine. Sequences without an unambiguous match to a single V gene segment were excluded from the earlier analysis of almost 600 of the donors. In an earlier analysis of several hundred of the donors, V segments were called functional above 56.7% productive rearrangements and were called segregating when the between-donor standard deviation exceeded 5%. A statistical classification framework was built to diagnose cytomegalovirus status from the catalog of TCR beta chain sequences. A later analysis assigned V and J genes by comparing TCR nucleotide sequences with IMGT/GENE-DB human TR gene sequences. In a later analysis, CDR3 sequences and most-parsimonious VDJ recombination scenarios were assigned using the TCRdist pipeline. In a later analysis, each TCR beta chain was defined by its CDR3 amino acid sequence together with its V-gene family, and reads without a unique V-gene family were excluded. As a way to deal with suspected cross-contamination and a sequencing artifact, a later analysis dropped roughly 620 nucleotide sequences that were highly shared and had low generation probability. A later analysis calculated a clonal expansion index for each public chain from normalized within-repertoire ranks of inferred template counts. In a later analysis, generation probabilities were computed with a VDJ recombination model fitted to out-of-frame rearrangements, and the resulting probabilities were checked against IGoR. In a later analysis, hypergeometric tests were used to score TCR-TCR, TCR-HLA and TCR-CMV co-occurrence, with a repertoire-size bias correction applied to TCR pairs. False discovery rates were estimated in a later analysis by permuting HLA or CMV assignments 20 times. In a later analysis, co-occurring TCRs were grouped using DBSCAN, with TCRdist sequence similarity added in when clustering inside HLA-allele-positive subsets. For co-occurrence clustering, repertoires with fewer than 30,000 or more than 120,000 public chains were excluded, along with a handful of repertoires with anomalous nucleotide sharing. Entries here come from immuneACCESS through TCRdb and include only in-frame sequences with V and J called. Some clones fail to appear in such tables; in the studies checked, an unresolved V gene covers under half of the shortfall, and the cause of the remainder is unknown. V, J and clone size derive from that table, while D and trimming were established from the DNA sequence. This sample's records show 65,000 to 90,000 clones. More than 2.5% of the sample goes to the ten largest clones.

Worth noting for this clone: Its binding antigen is unknown.

The cohort comprised some 730 healthy bone marrow donors. Cohort members were all nominally healthy when sampled, although unrecorded immune exposures were likely present. The donor was CMV seronegative and was included in the group of 352 seronegative cohort members. Each donor provided a peripheral blood sample, and peripheral blood mononuclear cells were used for TCR beta sequencing. The Qiagen DNeasy Blood Extraction Kit was used to extract genomic DNA from the blood cell samples. In this chain, TRBV2 is recombined with TRBJ2-7; TRBD1 aligns with 7 central bases. The clonotype comes from a man aged 35 to 55 in good health and CMV-seronegative. Sequencing was performed on PBMCs. The nucleotides are TGTGCCAGCAGTGATCGTGACAGGGTGGACGAGCAGTACTTC. Its coded protein is CASSDRDRVDEQYF.